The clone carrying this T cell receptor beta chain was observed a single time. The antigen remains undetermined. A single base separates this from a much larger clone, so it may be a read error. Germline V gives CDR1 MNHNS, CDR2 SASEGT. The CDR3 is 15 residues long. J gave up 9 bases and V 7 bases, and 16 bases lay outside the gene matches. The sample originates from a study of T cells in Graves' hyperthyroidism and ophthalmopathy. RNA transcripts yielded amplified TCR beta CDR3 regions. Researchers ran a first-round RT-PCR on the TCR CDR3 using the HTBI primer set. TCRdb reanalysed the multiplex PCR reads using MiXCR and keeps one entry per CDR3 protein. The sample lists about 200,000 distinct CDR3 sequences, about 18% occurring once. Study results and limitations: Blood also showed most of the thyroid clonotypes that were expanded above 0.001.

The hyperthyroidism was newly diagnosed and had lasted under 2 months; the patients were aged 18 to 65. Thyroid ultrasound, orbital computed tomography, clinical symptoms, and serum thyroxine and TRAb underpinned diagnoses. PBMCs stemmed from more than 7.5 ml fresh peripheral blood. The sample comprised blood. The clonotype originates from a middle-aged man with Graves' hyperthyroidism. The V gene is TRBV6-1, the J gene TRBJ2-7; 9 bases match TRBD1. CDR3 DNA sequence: TGTGCCAGCAATAGGGGGACAGGGAAGACCCACGGGCAGTACTTC. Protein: CASNRGTGKTHGQYF.